One T cell receptor (beta chain) is described in this entry. The entry originates in a study of cytomegalovirus exposure and HLA in healthy donors. PCR used 60 Vbeta primers and 13 Jbeta primers. Generated by immunoSEQ multiplex PCR, the TCRdb table keeps only in-frame clones and is missing some. The data show some 89,000 clones, roughly 79% seen once. In germline, CDR1 is MDHEN, CDR2 SYDVKM. The CDR3 has 14 residues. V lost 6 bases and J lost 5, with 15 bases in between. The receptor was isolated from a young woman in good health and CMV-seronegative. The V and J genes are TRBV28 and TRBJ2-3; D is perhaps TRBD2 (6 bases). The sample taken for sequencing was PBMCs. The CDR3 nucleotides are TGTGCCAGCAGCCCCCCCGGCGGGGTAGATACGCAGTATTTT. It yields the protein CASSPPGGVDTQYF.